Listed below are T cell receptor beta chains from one sample, sequenced in a study of regulatory T cells in long-lasting Graves disease. TCRdb analysed the multiplex PCR reads with MiXCR anew, one entry per CDR3 protein. The sample shows some 330,000 distinct CDR3 sequences, roughly 24% of them seen only once. This specimen was peripheral blood mononuclear cells (PBMCs), taken when the disease was refractory, from a patient treated with antithyroid drugs. The source of these receptors is a woman aged 40 to 55 with Graves disease. CDR3s include the opening cysteine and the closing phenylalanine or tryptophan. Each record gives: V gene, J gene, clone size, D gene, CDR3 DNA, CDR3 protein. D genes are given only for firm matches. Size tells how often a clone was seen (once, few, many) or the class of an expanded clone, and some rows leave it out.

>TRBV28|TRBJ2-7|many|TRBD2
TGTGCCAGCACCCCCTCGGGACTAGTGGGCTCCTACGAGCAGTACTTC
CASTPSGLVGSYEQYF
>TRBV28|TRBJ2-2|many|TRBD2
TGTGCCAGCAGTCTAGGACTAGCGGGAGATCAATTAACGAACACCGGGGAGCTGTTTTTT
CASSLGLAGDQLTNTGELFF
>TRBV3-1|TRBJ2-2|few|TRBD1
TGTGCCAGCAGCCAAACAGGGGGACACGGGGAGCTGTTTTTT
CASSQTGGHGELFF
>TRBV6-1|TRBJ1-5|many|.
TGTGCCAGCAGTGAAACACTACAGCTATATAGCAATCAGCCCCAGCATTTT
CASSETLQLYSNQPQHF
>TRBV19|TRBJ1-1|few|.
TGTGCCACCCCGTTAGTAGACTTTGAGATGAACACTGAAGCTTTCTTT
CATPLVDFEMNTEAFF
>TRBV6-4|TRBJ2-2|few|.
TGTGCCAGCAGCATGACTAGTTTCGGGGAGCTGTTTTTT
CASSMTSFGELFF
>TRBV9|TRBJ2-2|few|TRBD2
TGTGCCAGCAGCGCCTCAGCGGGAGAGAACACCGGGGAGCTGTTTTTT
CASSASAGENTGELFF
>TRBV7-9|TRBJ2-5|.|.
TGTGCCAGCAGCTTACCAGGGTGGGAAGAGACCCAGTACTTC
CASSLPGWEETQYF
>TRBV3-1|TRBJ2-7|.|.
TGTGCCAGCAGCCATGGCGGGGTAGAGCAGTACTTC
CASSHGGVEQYF
>TRBV28|TRBJ1-2|.|.
TGTGCCAGCAGTTTAGGTGGATGGGGGCCAGGCGGTGGCTACACCTTC
CASSLGGWGPGGGYTF
>TRBV7-9|TRBJ2-4|many|.
TGTGCCAGCAGCTTCATAGGGGGAACTAACATTCAGTACTTC
CASSFIGGTNIQYF
>TRBV30|TRBJ2-2|.|.
TGTGCCTGGAGTACCCCCTCGGCGGGGATGAACACCGGGGAGCTGTTTTTT
CAWSTPSAGMNTGELFF
>TRBV29-1|TRBJ1-1|many|TRBD1
TGCAGCGTGCTGACAGGGGTAAACACTGAAGCTTTCTTT
CSVLTGVNTEAFF
>TRBV5-5|TRBJ2-7|.|.
TGTGCCAGCAGCCGATGGGGACACTACTCCTACGAGCAGTACTTC
CASSRWGHYSYEQYF
>TRBV4-1|TRBJ1-6|.|.
TGCGCCAGCAGCCAAGGGTTTGGTATGAGGGAATCACCCCTCCACTTT
CASSQGFGMRESPLHF
>TRBV19|TRBJ2-5|.|.
TGTGCCAGTAGTATAGGGTACCCCGAGGGAGAGACCCAGTACTTC
CASSIGYPEGETQYF
>TRBV4-1|TRBJ2-5|.|TRBD2
TGCGCCAGCAGCCAAGTCTTAGGGACTAGCGGGAGTGAGACCCAGTACTTC
CASSQVLGTSGSETQYF
>TRBV30|TRBJ1-1|.|TRBD1
TGTGCCTGGAGTCAACAGGGGGGCAACACTGAAGCTTTCTTT
CAWSQQGGNTEAFF
>TRBV5-1|TRBJ1-5|.|.
TGCGCCAGCAGCTTATCCAGACAGGACTATTATAGCAATCAGCCCCAGCATTTT
CASSLSRQDYYSNQPQHF
>TRBV10-3|TRBJ2-5|.|.
TGTGCCATCAGTGAGGCGCAAGAGACCCAGTACTTC
CAISEAQETQYF
>TRBV27|TRBJ2-7|many|.
TGTGCCAGCAGTTGGACGGTAAACTACGAGCAGTACTTC
CASSWTVNYEQYF
>TRBV19|TRBJ1-5|.|.
TGTGCCAGTAGTATTCCAGGGCCTAACGACTACCATTTT
CASSIPGPNDYHF
>TRBV3-1|TRBJ2-7|.|TRBD1
TGTGCCAGCAGCCGATTCCGGGACAGGGGGTACGAGCAGTACTTC
CASSRFRDRGYEQYF
>TRBV28|TRBJ1-6|many|TRBD1
TGTGCCAGCACCTCCGGGACAGCCACAAATTCACCCCTCCACTTT
CASTSGTATNSPLHF
>TRBV28|TRBJ2-2|many|TRBD1
TGTGCCAGCAGTTTAGCGGGGACAGGTTTCGGCTTTCCCGGGGAGCTGTTTTTT
CASSLAGTGFGFPGELFF
>TRBV28|TRBJ2-5|many|.
TGTGCCAGCAGTCCCTTTTTCGGGGAGACCCAGTACTTC
CASSPFFGETQYF
>TRBV19|TRBJ1-5|few|TRBD1
TGTGCCAGTATTAGGGGCAGGGGGCAGGATCAGCCCCAGCATTTT
CASIRGRGQDQPQHF
>TRBV6-1|TRBJ2-5|few|.
TGTGCCAGCAGCGTACTATTAATAACTGAGACCCAAGAGACCCAGTACTTC
CASSVLLITETQETQYF
>TRBV27|TRBJ2-4|many|TRBD2
TGTGCCAGCAGTTTGTCCCGCCGGACTAGCGGGAGGGACATTCAGTACTTC
CASSLSRRTSGRDIQYF
>TRBV5-6|TRBJ2-5|.|.
TGTGCCAGCAGCTCCCGTCTTCTGGAGACCCAGTACTTC
CASSSRLLETQYF
>TRBV5-1|TRBJ1-1|few|.
TGCGCCAGCAGCTTGGTTGGGGACCCGAACACTGAAGCTTTCTTT
CASSLVGDPNTEAFF
>TRBV4-1|TRBJ1-2|.|.
TGCGCCAGCAGCCCGGTAATGACCACCTCTACAGGGAACTATGGCTACACCTTC
CASSPVMTTSTGNYGYTF
>TRBV12-3/TRBV12-4|TRBJ2-7|few|TRBD2
TGTGCCAGCAGCTCGACTAGCGGCTACGAGCAGTACTTC
CASSSTSGYEQYF
>TRBV29-1|TRBJ1-1|few|.
TGCAGCGTTGATGGGATTTTGGGCAGACCGAACACTGAAGCTTTCTTT
CSVDGILGRPNTEAFF
>TRBV6-2/TRBV6-3|TRBJ2-7|many|TRBD1
TGTGCCAGCAGTTACTCTCTCCCCGGACAGGGCTACGAGCAGTACTTC
CASSYSLPGQGYEQYF
>TRBV19|TRBJ1-1|.|.
TGTGCCAGTAGTGCGGGAGGCATGAACACTGAAGCTTTCTTT
CASSAGGMNTEAFF
>TRBV14|TRBJ2-7|.|.
TGTGCCAGCAGCCCTACTGGGATCGCCTACGAGCAGTACTTC
CASSPTGIAYEQYF
>TRBV5-6|TRBJ2-5|few|.
TGTGCCAGCAGCTTGGTCGGGGCGTTGTTTCAAGAGACCCAGTACTTC
CASSLVGALFQETQYF
>TRBV20-1|TRBJ2-7|many|TRBD2
TGCAGTGCTAGGCCCCGCGGGAGCGAGCAGTACTTC
CSARPRGSEQYF
>TRBV28|TRBJ2-3|.|.
TGTGCCAGCAGTCTTCATTCCGACAGGACAGATACGCAGTATTTT
CASSLHSDRTDTQYF
>TRBV12-5|TRBJ1-1|many|.
TGTGCTAGTGGTACCGGGACGACCTACACTGAAGCTTTCTTT
CASGTGTTYTEAFF
>TRBV3-1|TRBJ2-7|.|.
TGTGCCAGCAGCCAAGAAGGGCCCTTCTACGAGCAGTACTTC
CASSQEGPFYEQYF
>TRBV15|TRBJ1-4|many|.
TGTGCCACCAGCAGAGTCCGGACCGCTAATGAAAAACTGTTTTTT
CATSRVRTANEKLFF